This TCR beta chain was identified in a study of blood T cell repertoires in COVID-19 (dated by TCRdb to 2018 to 2020). Concerning the study at large: Samples from collaborators originated in the United States, Italy and Spain and spanned both the acute and convalescent phases of COVID-19. Samples came from the ongoing ImmuneRACE study (first 160 participants) plus 1,254 subjects from 6 global collaborators. The dataset comprised deeply sampled blood TCRbeta repertoires from subjects exposed to, actively infected with, or recovered from COVID-19. HLA class I and class II types, where available, came from metadata supplied by the sample provider rather than from assay-based typing. A de-identified subject ID, COVID-19 status, age in years and sex were almost always included in the sample metadata. The repertoires were made available in a free public database intended to serve as a resource for research on the immune response to SARS-CoV-2. The material from the prospective study consisted of cDNA or gDNA derived from T cells, B-cell-depleted T cells, or PBMCs. General conclusions and limits of the study: How much clinical and demographic metadata was included differed by source and by participant, and the metadata was provided uncurated.

The CDR1 and CDR2 encoded by the germline V gene (reference sequence) are SGHNT and YYREEE. Trimming takes 3 bases off V and 0 bases off J; junction bases not matched to a gene: 5. Counted from cysteine to phenylalanine, this CDR3 has 15 amino acids. Kept here is only the CDR3 DNA, which spans 45 bases and is read in frame from base 1. Notes on this clone: Its antigen target is currently unknown. The sample holds no much larger clone one base away, and base qualities are not on file.

One collaborating source in Seattle enrolled patients during active infection and followed them longitudinally through the course of disease. Each collaborating institution followed its own protocols to collect whole blood in K2EDTA tubes. For TCRbeta analysis, collaborator samples were shipped as frozen whole blood, as isolated PBMCs, or as DNA extracted from either sample type. TCRbeta CDR3 regions were amplified from genomic DNA by means of the immunoSEQ Assay, a bias-controlled multiplex PCR. The paper's processing steps were these. The number of nucleated cells in each sample was estimated from the amplification of reference gene primers within the assay. To quantify the absolute abundance of each unique TCRbeta CDR3 rearrangement, sequence reads were collapsed and filtered. Productive Simpson clonality was computed per sample as the square root of Simpson's diversity index over productive rearrangements. Drawn from immuneACCESS, this table holds only the in-frame rearrangements with V and J called that TCRdb kept. Clones are partly lost; checked studies trace under half to an unresolved V gene and leave the rest unexplained. V, J and clone size are taken as reported in that table, and D and trimming were inferred from the DNA itself. This sample has 150,000 to 170,000 clones in its table, and roughly 81% of those were observed once. The ten largest clones add up to more than 7.5% of the sample.

This TCR came from a woman in her sixties with COVID-19, enrolled during active disease. Recombination linked TRBV5-4 to TRBJ1-1; TRBD1 aligns with 7 central bases. Sequenced: peripheral blood. The CDR3 corresponds to CASSSVRGMNTEAFF. In nucleotides, the sequence is TGTGCCAGCAGCTCGGTCAGGGGGATGAACACTGAAGCTTTCTTT.